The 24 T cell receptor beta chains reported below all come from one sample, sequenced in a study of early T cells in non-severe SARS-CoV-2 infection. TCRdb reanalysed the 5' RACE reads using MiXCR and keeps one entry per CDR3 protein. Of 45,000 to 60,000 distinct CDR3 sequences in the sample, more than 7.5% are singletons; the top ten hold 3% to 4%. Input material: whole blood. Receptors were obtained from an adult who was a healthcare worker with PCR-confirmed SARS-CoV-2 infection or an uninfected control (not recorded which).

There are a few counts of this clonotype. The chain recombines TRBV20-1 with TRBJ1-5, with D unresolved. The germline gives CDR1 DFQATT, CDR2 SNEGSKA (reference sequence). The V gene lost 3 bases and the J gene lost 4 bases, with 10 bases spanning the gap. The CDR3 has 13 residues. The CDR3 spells CSARTVTNQPQHF. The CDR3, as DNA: TGCAGTGCTAGGACTGTGACTAATCAGCCCCAGCATTTT.

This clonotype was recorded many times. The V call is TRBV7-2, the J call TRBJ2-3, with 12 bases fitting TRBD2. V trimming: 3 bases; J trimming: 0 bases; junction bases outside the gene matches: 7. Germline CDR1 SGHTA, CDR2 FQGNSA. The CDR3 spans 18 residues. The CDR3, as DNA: TGTGCCAGCAGCTTCGTGACTAGCGGGGGTCCTAGCACAGATACGCAGTATTTT. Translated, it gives CASSFVTSGGPSTDTQYF.

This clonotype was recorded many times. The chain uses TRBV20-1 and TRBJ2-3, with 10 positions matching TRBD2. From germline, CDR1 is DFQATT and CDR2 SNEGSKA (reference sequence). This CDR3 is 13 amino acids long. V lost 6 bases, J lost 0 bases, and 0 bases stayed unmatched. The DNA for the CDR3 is TGCAGTGCGACTAGCGGGAGCACAGATACGCAGTATTTT. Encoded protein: CSATSGSTDTQYF.

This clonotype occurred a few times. The CDR3 spells CASSLEGTQEEQYF. DNA for the CDR3: TGCGCCAGCAGCTTGGAGGGAACCCAAGAAGAGCAGTACTTC. The chain uses TRBV5-1 and TRBJ2-7; D gene ambiguous. The CDR3 length is 14 residues. V was pared by 0 bases and J by 7 bases, with 14 bases between. Germline CDR1 and CDR2: SGHRS and YFSETQ.

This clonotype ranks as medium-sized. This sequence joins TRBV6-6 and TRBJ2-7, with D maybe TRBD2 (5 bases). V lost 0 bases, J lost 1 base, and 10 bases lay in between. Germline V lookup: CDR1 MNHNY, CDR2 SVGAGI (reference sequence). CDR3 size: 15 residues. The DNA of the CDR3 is TGTGCCAGCAGTTACTCGGCGGGTCAATCCTACGAGCAGTACTTC. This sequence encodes CASSYSAGQSYEQYF.

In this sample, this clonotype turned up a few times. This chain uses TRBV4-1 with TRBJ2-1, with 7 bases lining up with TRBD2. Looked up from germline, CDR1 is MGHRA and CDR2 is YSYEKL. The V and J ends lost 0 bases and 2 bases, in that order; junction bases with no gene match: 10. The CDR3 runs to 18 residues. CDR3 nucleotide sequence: TGCGCCAGCAGCCAAGATCCCCATACGGGAGGACCCTACAATGAGCAGTTCTTC. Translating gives CASSQDPHTGGPYNEQFF.

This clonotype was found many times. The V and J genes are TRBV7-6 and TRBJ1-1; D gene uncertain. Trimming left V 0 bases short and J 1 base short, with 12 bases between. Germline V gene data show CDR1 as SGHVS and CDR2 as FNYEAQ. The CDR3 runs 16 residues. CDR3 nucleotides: TGTGCCAGCAGCTTAGCCGAATACCGGGAGAACACTGAAGCTTTCTTT. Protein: CASSLAEYRENTEAFF.

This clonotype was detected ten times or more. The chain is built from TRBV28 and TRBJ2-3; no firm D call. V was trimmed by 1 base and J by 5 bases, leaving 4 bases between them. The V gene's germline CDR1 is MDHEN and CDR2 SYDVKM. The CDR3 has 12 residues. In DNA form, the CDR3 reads TGTGCCAGCAGTTTATTTGGAGATACGCAGTATTTT. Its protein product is CASSLFGDTQYF.

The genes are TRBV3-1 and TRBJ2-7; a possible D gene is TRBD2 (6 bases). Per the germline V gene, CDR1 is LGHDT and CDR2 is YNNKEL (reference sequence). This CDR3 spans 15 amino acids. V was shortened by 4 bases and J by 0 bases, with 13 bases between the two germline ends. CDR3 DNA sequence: TGTGCCAGCAGCCCCACGGGACTCTCCTCCTACGAGCAGTACTTC. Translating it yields CASSPTGLSSYEQYF.

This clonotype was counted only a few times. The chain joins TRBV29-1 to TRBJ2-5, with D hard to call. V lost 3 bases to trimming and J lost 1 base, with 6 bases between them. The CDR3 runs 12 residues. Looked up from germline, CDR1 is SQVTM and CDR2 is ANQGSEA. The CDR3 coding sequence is TGCAGCGTTGAGCGTCTCCAAGAGACCCAGTACTTC. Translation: CSVERLQETQYF. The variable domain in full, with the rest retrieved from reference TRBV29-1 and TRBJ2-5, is SAVISQKPSRDICQRGTSLTIQCQVDSQVTMMFWYRQQPGQSLTLIATANQGSEATYESGFVIDKFPISRPNLTFSTLTVSNMSPEDSSIYLCSVERLQETQYFGPGTRLLVL.

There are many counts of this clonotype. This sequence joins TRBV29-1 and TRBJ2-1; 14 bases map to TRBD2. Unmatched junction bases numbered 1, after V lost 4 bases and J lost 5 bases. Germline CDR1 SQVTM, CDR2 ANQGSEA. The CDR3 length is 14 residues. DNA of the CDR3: TGCAGCGTTGGGGGACTAGCGGGAGACAATGAGCAGTTCTTC. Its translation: CSVGGLAGDNEQFF.

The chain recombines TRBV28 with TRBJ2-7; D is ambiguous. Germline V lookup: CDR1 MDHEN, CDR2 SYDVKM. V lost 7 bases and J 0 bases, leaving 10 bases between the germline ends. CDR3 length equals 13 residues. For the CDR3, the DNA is TGTGCCAGCACAAGCCACGGCTCCTACGAGCAGTACTTC. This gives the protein CASTSHGSYEQYF. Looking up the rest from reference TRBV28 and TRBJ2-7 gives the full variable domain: DVKVTQSSRYLVKRTGEKVFLECVQDMDHENMFWYRQDPGLGLRLIYFSYDVKMKEKGDIPEGYSVSREKKERFSLILESASTNQTSMYLCASTSHGSYEQYFGPGTRLTVT.

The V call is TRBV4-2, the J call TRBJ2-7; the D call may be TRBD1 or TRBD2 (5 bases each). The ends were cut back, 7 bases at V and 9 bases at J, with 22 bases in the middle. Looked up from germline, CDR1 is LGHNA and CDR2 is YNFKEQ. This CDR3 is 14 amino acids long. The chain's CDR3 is CASNHHGTDGGQYF. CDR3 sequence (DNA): TGTGCCAGCAACCATCACGGGACCGACGGAGGGCAGTACTTC.

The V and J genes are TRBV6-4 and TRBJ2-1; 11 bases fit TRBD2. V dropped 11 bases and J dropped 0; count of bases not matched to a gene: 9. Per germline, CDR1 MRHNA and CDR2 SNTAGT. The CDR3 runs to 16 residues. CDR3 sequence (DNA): TGTGCCTTCGGACTAGCGGGTGGGAGCTCCTACAATGAGCAGTTCTTC. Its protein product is CAFGLAGGSSYNEQFF.

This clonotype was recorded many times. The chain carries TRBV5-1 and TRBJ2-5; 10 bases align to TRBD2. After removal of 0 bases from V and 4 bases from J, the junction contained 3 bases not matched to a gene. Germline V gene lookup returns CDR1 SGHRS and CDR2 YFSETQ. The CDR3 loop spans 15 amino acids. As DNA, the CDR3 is TGCGCCAGCAGCTTGGCCTTAGCGGGAGGAGAGACCCAGTACTTC. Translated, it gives CASSLALAGGETQYF.

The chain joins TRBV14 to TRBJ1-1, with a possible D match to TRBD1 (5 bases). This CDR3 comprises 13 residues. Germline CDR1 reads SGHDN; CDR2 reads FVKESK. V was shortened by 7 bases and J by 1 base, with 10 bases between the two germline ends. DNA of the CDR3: TGTGCCAGCATGGGGGTTGAGAACACTGAAGCTTTCTTT. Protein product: CASMGVENTEAFF.

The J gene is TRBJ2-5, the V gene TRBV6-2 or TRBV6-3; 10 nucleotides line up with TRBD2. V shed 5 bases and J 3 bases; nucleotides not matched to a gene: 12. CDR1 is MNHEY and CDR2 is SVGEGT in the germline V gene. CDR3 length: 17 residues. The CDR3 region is CASSPYLAGETEETQYF. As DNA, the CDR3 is TGTGCCAGCAGTCCCTACCTAGCGGGAGAGACGGAAGAGACCCAGTACTTC.

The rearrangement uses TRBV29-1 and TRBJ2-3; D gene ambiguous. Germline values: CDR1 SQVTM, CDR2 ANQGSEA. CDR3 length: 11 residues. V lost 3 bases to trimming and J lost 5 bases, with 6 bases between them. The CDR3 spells CSVDSGDTQYF. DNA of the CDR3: TGCAGCGTTGATAGTGGAGATACGCAGTATTTT.

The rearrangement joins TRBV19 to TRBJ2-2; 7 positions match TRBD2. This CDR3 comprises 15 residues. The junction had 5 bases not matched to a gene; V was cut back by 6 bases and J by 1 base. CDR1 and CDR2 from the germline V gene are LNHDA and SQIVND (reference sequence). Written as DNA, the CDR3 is TGTGCCAGTAGGAAGTCGGGAGGGAACACCGGGGAGCTGTTTTTT. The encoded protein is CASRKSGGNTGELFF.

CDR3 in DNA: TGTGCCAGCAGCTCTTCTACAGGGTTTGGTGAAAAACTGTTTTTT. It codes for CASSSSTGFGEKLFF. The V and J genes are TRBV5-4 and TRBJ1-4; possibly TRBD1 for D (6 bases). Germline V lookup: CDR1 SGHNT, CDR2 YYREEE (reference sequence). The V and J ends lost 3 bases and 7 bases respectively, with 16 bases between them. CDR3 length equals 15 residues.

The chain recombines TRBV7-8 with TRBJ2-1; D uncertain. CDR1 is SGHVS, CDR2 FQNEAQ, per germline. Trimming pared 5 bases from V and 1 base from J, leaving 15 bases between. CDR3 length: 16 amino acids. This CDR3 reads CASSPRSSESYNEQFF. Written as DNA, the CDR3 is TGTGCCAGCAGCCCCCGCTCCAGCGAGTCCTACAATGAGCAGTTCTTC.

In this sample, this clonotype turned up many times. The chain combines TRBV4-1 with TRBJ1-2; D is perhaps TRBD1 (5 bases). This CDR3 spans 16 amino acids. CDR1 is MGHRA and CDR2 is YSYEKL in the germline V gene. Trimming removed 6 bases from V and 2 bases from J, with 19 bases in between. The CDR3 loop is CASSERLRGRNYGYTF. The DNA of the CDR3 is TGCGCCAGCAGTGAGCGGTTGAGGGGCAGAAACTATGGCTACACCTTC.

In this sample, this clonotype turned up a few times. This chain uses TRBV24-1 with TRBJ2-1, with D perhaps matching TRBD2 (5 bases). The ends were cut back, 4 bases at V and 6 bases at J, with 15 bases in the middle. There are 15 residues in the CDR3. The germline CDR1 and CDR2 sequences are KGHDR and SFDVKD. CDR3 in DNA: TGTGCCACCAGTGACCCTAGGAGGCTGACCAATGAGCAGTTCTTC. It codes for CATSDPRRLTNEQFF.

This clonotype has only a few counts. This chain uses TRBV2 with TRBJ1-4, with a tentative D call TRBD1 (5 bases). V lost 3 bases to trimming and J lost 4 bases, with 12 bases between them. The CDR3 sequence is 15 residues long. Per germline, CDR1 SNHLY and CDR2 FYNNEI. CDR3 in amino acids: CASSDPRTLNEKLFF. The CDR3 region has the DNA TGTGCCAGCAGTGATCCCAGGACACTTAATGAAAAACTGTTTTTT.